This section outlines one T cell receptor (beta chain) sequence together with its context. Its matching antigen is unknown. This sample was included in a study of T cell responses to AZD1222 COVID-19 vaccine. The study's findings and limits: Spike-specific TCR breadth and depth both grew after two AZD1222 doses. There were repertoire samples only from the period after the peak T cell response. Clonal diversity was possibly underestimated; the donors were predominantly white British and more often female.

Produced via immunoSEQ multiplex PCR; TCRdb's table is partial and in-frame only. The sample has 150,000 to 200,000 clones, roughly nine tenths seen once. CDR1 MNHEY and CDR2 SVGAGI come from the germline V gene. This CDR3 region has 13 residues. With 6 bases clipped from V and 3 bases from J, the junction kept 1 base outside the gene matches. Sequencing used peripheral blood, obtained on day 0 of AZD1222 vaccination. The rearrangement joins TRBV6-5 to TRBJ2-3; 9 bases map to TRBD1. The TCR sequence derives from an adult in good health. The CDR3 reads CASRDRGTDTQYF. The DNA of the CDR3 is TGTGCCAGCAGGGACAGGGGAACAGATACGCAGTATTTT.